These T cell receptor beta chains were read from a single sample in a study of CD8 T cells in ankylosing spondylitis. MiXCR, run by TCRdb on the 5' RACE reads, gives a single entry per CDR3 protein. The table has hundreds of thousands of distinct CDR3 sequences, about 20% seen once. The sequenced material came from blood, either unsorted or a sorted T cell fraction (not recorded which). The receptors come from a male donor with ankylosing spondylitis or in good health (not recorded which). The CDR3 runs from the conserved cysteine through the conserved F or W. Each record gives: D gene, J gene, CDR3 length, clone size, V gene, CDR3 DNA, CDR3 protein. D genes are given only for firm matches. Clone size is stated in some rows and not others, as once, few, many or a class when expanded.

d_gene: NA; j_gene: TRBJ1-2; len: 13; abundance: few; v_gene: TRBV7-6; CDR3nt: TGTGCCAGCAGCTCTTCAGGGGCGGGTGGCTACACCTTC; CDR3aa: CASSSSGAGGYTF
d_gene: NA; j_gene: TRBJ2-1; len: 13; abundance: few; v_gene: TRBV5-1; CDR3nt: TGCGCCAGCAGCTTGGCAACTACAAATGAGCAGTTCTTC; CDR3aa: CASSLATTNEQFF
d_gene: NA; j_gene: TRBJ2-6; len: 15; abundance: many; v_gene: TRBV5-1; CDR3nt: TGCGCCAGCAGCTTGGACAGCTCTGGGGCCAACGTCCTGACTTTC; CDR3aa: CASSLDSSGANVLTF
d_gene: TRBD2; j_gene: TRBJ2-2; len: 16; abundance: few; v_gene: TRBV10-1; CDR3nt: TGCGCCAGCAGTGAGTCCCTAGCGGCCATGCCCGGGGAGCTGTTTTTT; CDR3aa: CASSESLAAMPGELFF
d_gene: NA; j_gene: TRBJ2-5; len: 14; abundance: NA; v_gene: TRBV20-1; CDR3nt: TGCAGTGCCGCCTCGGGTCTCCAACAAGAGACCCAGTACTTC; CDR3aa: CSAASGLQQETQYF
d_gene: NA; j_gene: TRBJ2-5; len: 13; abundance: few; v_gene: TRBV28; CDR3nt: TGTGCCAGCAGCCGCCCGTTAGCAGAGACCCAGTACTTC; CDR3aa: CASSRPLAETQYF
d_gene: NA; j_gene: TRBJ2-1; len: 15; abundance: many; v_gene: TRBV20-1; CDR3nt: TGCAGTGCTAGAGAAAGCAGAAGCTCCTACAATGAGCAGTTCTTC; CDR3aa: CSARESRSSYNEQFF
d_gene: NA; j_gene: TRBJ2-5; len: 16; abundance: NA; v_gene: TRBV5-1; CDR3nt: TGCGCCAGCAGCTTGCCGGCCCGAAGAGAGAAAGAGACCCAGTACTTC; CDR3aa: CASSLPARREKETQYF
d_gene: TRBD1; j_gene: TRBJ1-1; len: 12; abundance: many; v_gene: TRBV13; CDR3nt: TGTGCCAGCAGCCCAGGGGGCACTGAAGCTTTCTTT; CDR3aa: CASSPGGTEAFF
d_gene: NA; j_gene: TRBJ2-5; len: 13; abundance: NA; v_gene: TRBV11-2; CDR3nt: TGTGCCAGCAGCGGTTTCGCCCAAGAGACCCAGTACTTC; CDR3aa: CASSGFAQETQYF
d_gene: NA; j_gene: TRBJ1-1; len: 11; abundance: NA; v_gene: TRBV3-1; CDR3nt: TGTGCCAGCAGTGCTACAGCTGAAGCTTTCTTT; CDR3aa: CASSATAEAFF
d_gene: TRBD2; j_gene: TRBJ2-1; len: 16; abundance: NA; v_gene: TRBV20-1; CDR3nt: TGCAGTGCTAGAGACCCCGGGACTAGCGGATACAATGAGCAGTTCTTC; CDR3aa: CSARDPGTSGYNEQFF
d_gene: TRBD2; j_gene: TRBJ2-2; len: 13; abundance: few; v_gene: TRBV10-2; CDR3nt: TGCGCCAGCAGTGAGAGGCGGGAGGGGGAGCTGTTTTTT; CDR3aa: CASSERREGELFF
d_gene: NA; j_gene: TRBJ1-1; len: 18; abundance: few; v_gene: TRBV3-1; CDR3nt: TGTGCCAGCAGCCCTACTCGTTTCTCTTCGGGGCGGAACACTGAAGCTTTCTTT; CDR3aa: CASSPTRFSSGRNTEAFF
d_gene: TRBD1; j_gene: TRBJ1-2; len: 15; abundance: few; v_gene: TRBV5-5; CDR3nt: TGTGCCAGCAGCTTCCAACAGGGGCTCTATGATGGCTACACCTTC; CDR3aa: CASSFQQGLYDGYTF
d_gene: NA; j_gene: TRBJ2-2; len: 16; abundance: many; v_gene: TRBV10-3; CDR3nt: TGTGCCATCAGTGACGACAGGCTCGCGAACACCGGGGAGCTGTTTTTT; CDR3aa: CAISDDRLANTGELFF
d_gene: NA; j_gene: TRBJ2-3; len: 13; abundance: NA; v_gene: TRBV4-1; CDR3nt: TGCGCCAGCAGCCAAGATAAGTTAGATACGCAGTATTTT; CDR3aa: CASSQDKLDTQYF
d_gene: NA; j_gene: TRBJ2-2; len: 18; abundance: NA; v_gene: TRBV28; CDR3nt: TGTGCCAGCAGTTTCCCCCCGGCGGACAGTCCCCCCACCGGGGAGCTGTTTTTT; CDR3aa: CASSFPPADSPPTGELFF
d_gene: NA; j_gene: TRBJ2-1; len: 16; abundance: few; v_gene: TRBV20-1; CDR3nt: TGCAGTGCTAGAGATCGGCGGGGCGTCTCCTACAATGAGCAGTTCTTC; CDR3aa: CSARDRRGVSYNEQFF
d_gene: NA; j_gene: TRBJ2-2; len: 15; abundance: few; v_gene: TRBV11-2; CDR3nt: TGTGCCAGCAGCTTAAGGGCAGGGAAAACCGGGGAGCTGTTTTTT; CDR3aa: CASSLRAGKTGELFF
d_gene: NA; j_gene: TRBJ2-1; len: 16; abundance: few; v_gene: TRBV4-2; CDR3nt: TGTGCCAGCAGCCAAGGTGCATACAGCTCCTACAATGAGCAGTTCTTC; CDR3aa: CASSQGAYSSYNEQFF
d_gene: TRBD2; j_gene: TRBJ2-1; len: 16; abundance: few; v_gene: TRBV9; CDR3nt: TGTGCCAGCAGCCGGGCGGGAGGTAGCTCCTACAATGAGCAGTTCTTC; CDR3aa: CASSRAGGSSYNEQFF
d_gene: TRBD2; j_gene: TRBJ2-1; len: 15; abundance: NA; v_gene: TRBV3-1; CDR3nt: TGTGCCAGCGCCTCTGGGACTAGTAGTGTTTATGAGCAGTTCTTC; CDR3aa: CASASGTSSVYEQFF
d_gene: NA; j_gene: TRBJ2-2; len: 16; abundance: NA; v_gene: TRBV4-1; CDR3nt: TGCGCCAGCAGCCAAGTCCGGTCAGGGGTTGGCGGGGAGCTGTTTTTT; CDR3aa: CASSQVRSGVGGELFF